Sequencing of this T cell receptor (beta chain) was carried out in a study of naive and memory T cell subsets. This clonotype is deemed medium-sized (0.01 to 0.1%). The antigen remains unidentified. The beta constant-region primer was an equimolar mix of two oligonucleotides covering TRBC1 and TRBC2. Four rounds of PCR amplified the ligated cDNA using nested alpha and beta constant-region primers plus SP2. TCRdb processed the UMI-ligation and nested PCR reads anew with MiXCR; each CDR3 protein has one entry. The sample includes tens of thousands of distinct CDR3 sequences, under 15% of them seen just once. CMV status came from CD4+ IFNgamma after overnight CMV lysate stimulation. Cells stained for CD3, CD4, CD8, CD45RA and CD27 were sorted into four subsets. The CDR3 is made up of 15 amino acids. The germline CDR1 and CDR2 sequences are SGHVS and FNYEAQ. Trimming pared 5 bases from V and 0 bases from J, leaving 8 bases between.

Findings and limits, study-wide: Clonotypes are single alpha or beta chains, not paired receptors.

The sequencing sample was made of central memory CD4+ T cells from blood. The TCR originated in a human donor in good health. The J gene is TRBJ2-6, the V gene TRBV7-6; no reliable D call. The CDR3 sequence: CASSPQYSGANVLTF. The CDR3 DNA follows: TGTGCCAGCAGCCCCCAGTACTCTGGGGCCAACGTCCTGACTTTC. Full variable domain (rest looked up from reference TRBV7-6 and TRBJ2-6): GAGVSQSPRYKVTKRGQDVALRCDPISGHVSLYWYRQALGQGPEFLTYFNYEAQQDKSGLPNDRFSAERPEGSISTLTIQRTEQRDSAMYRCASSPQYSGANVLTFGAGSRLTVL.